This T cell receptor (beta chain) stems from a study of blood T cell repertoires in COVID-19. For the study at large: Whether acute or convalescent, the COVID-19 samples came from the United States, Italy and Spain. The cDNA or gDNA used as material had been derived from T cells, B-cell-depleted T cells, or PBMCs.

The germline CDR1 and CDR2 sequences are MNHEY and SVGAGI. The junction had 2 bases not matched to a gene; V was cut back by 2 bases and J by 5 bases. This CDR3 region has 13 residues. Original data processing: Reference gene primer amplification gave nucleated cell count estimates. The table came from immunoSEQ multiplex PCR; TCRdb's copy has only in-frame clones and leaves some out. From that table come the V and J calls and clone size; the DNA was used to work out D and trimming. The sample shows about 48,000 clones, about three quarters of them seen only once. The gene calls are TRBV6-5 and TRBJ1-2; 7 bases are a match to TRBD1. The sequence came from a human donor with active or convalescent COVID-19. The donor label of this sample is uncertain. The sequencing sample was made of peripheral blood. CDR3 coding DNA: TGTGCCAGCAGTTACGAACAGGGGTATGGCTACACCTTC. Its translation: CASSYEQGYGYTF.